This TCR beta chain was recovered during a study of blood T cells in healthy people across ages. Alongside a J-beta primer mix, a sample-barcoded 5' primer served in a second PCR lasting about 7 to 12 cycles. TCRdb ran MiXCR on the 5' RACE reads and lists one entry per CDR3 protein. The sample includes about 930,000 distinct CDR3 sequences, 25% to 30% of them seen just once. This clonotype was observed a few times. The authors drew around 11 milliliters of peripheral blood from each donor. The sample was also linked to a second study, of T cells of mothers and their children. That study reports: Each child gave approximately 2.8 million TCR beta CDR3 reads (each mother, over 9 million).

Sequencing was carried out using blood. This receptor was taken from a woman in her thirties or forties in good health.

CDR3: CASDDPGQGLETQYF. CDR3 DNA: TGTGCCAGCGACGACCCGGGACAGGGTTTAGAGACCCAGTACTTC. The genes are TRBV28 and TRBJ2-5; 9 bases fit TRBD1. V lost 8 bases to trimming and J lost 4 bases; unmatched junction nucleotides: 11. Germline V gene sequence: CDR1 MDHEN, CDR2 SYDVKM. The CDR3 length is 15 residues.